Listed below are T cell receptor beta chains from one sample, sequenced in a study of identical twins. TCRdb re-derived calls from the 5' RACE reads in MiXCR, one entry per CDR3 protein. The sample lists a few hundred thousand distinct CDR3 sequences; 12% to 15% were seen once. These same data were also listed under a study on yellow fever vaccine responses in identical twins.

The sequencing input was CD4+ T cells sorted from blood. The source of these receptors is a young woman in good health. The CDR3 runs from the conserved cysteine through the conserved F or W. D genes are given only for firm matches. Clone size appears in some rows only: once, few, many, or a class for an expanded clone.

cdr3_aa,cdr3_nt,clone_size,d_call,v_call,j_call
CAITGTPRGEQFF,TGTGCCATCACGGGGACACCCCGGGGTGAGCAGTTCTTC,many,-,TRBV10-3,TRBJ2-1
CSGQTGNTEAFF,TGCAGCGGTCAGACAGGGAACACTGAAGCTTTCTTT,few,-,TRBV29-1,TRBJ1-1
CASSPQMPYGELFF,TGTGCCAGCAGCCCCCAGATGCCATACGGGGAGCTGTTTTTT,-,-,TRBV12-3/TRBV12-4,TRBJ2-2
CASSYGQVPGNTIYF,TGTGCCAGCAGTTACGGACAGGTTCCTGGAAACACCATATATTTT,few,TRBD1,TRBV6-5,TRBJ1-3
CASSEFRGDSYNEQFF,TGTGCCAGCAGTGAATTTCGCGGGGACTCCTACAATGAGCAGTTCTTC,-,-,TRBV25-1,TRBJ2-1
CASSPQRTSTDTQYF,TGTGCCAGCAGCCCACAGCGGACTAGCACAGATACGCAGTATTTT,-,-,TRBV7-2,TRBJ2-3
CSGGGLRETQYF,TGCAGCGGGGGGGGTCTACGAGAGACCCAGTACTTC,-,TRBD2,TRBV29-1,TRBJ2-5
CASSPSRVQETQYF,TGTGCCAGCAGCCCGTCAAGGGTCCAAGAGACCCAGTACTTC,-,-,TRBV7-8,TRBJ2-5
CSVAGGADTQYF,TGCAGTGTTGCAGGGGGCGCAGATACGCAGTATTTT,many,TRBD1,TRBV20-1,TRBJ2-3
CASSLRGTPTIANTGELFF,TGTGCCAGCAGCTTAAGGGGGACACCAACAATCGCGAACACCGGGGAGCTGTTTTTT,few,-,TRBV11-1,TRBJ2-2
CATSVGQGAWETQYF,TGTGCCACCAGTGTCGGACAGGGGGCTTGGGAGACCCAGTACTTC,-,TRBD1,TRBV24-1,TRBJ2-5
CASSPVASGVSGELFF,TGTGCCAGCAGTCCCGTGGCTAGCGGGGTGTCCGGGGAGCTGTTTTTT,few,TRBD2,TRBV12-3/TRBV12-4,TRBJ2-2
CASSYELAGGPTGELFF,TGTGCCAGCAGTTACGAACTAGCGGGAGGGCCCACCGGGGAGCTGTTTTTT,few,TRBD2,TRBV6-5,TRBJ2-2
CATQGLAVSEQFF,TGTGCCACCCAGGGACTAGCGGTTAGTGAGCAGTTCTTC,few,TRBD2,TRBV2,TRBJ2-1
CSVVERQNTEAFF,TGCAGCGTTGTTGAGCGGCAGAACACTGAAGCTTTCTTT,few,-,TRBV29-1,TRBJ1-1
CASSRRPGTGYGYTF,TGTGCCAGCAGTCGTCGACCCGGGACAGGCTATGGCTACACCTTC,few,TRBD1,TRBV5-6,TRBJ1-2
CASSGTGGAYNEQFF,TGTGCCAGCAGTGGAACAGGGGGCGCATACAATGAGCAGTTCTTC,few,TRBD1,TRBV25-1,TRBJ2-1
CASSSVTSGGVEQFF,TGCGCCAGCAGCTCGGTGACTAGCGGGGGGGTTGAGCAGTTCTTC,few,TRBD2,TRBV5-1,TRBJ2-1
CASSLMVVGTNEQFF,TGTGCCAGCAGCTTAATGGTTGTAGGGACTAATGAGCAGTTCTTC,-,-,TRBV11-2,TRBJ2-1
CATRTGTEDEQYF,TGCGCCACCCGGACCGGGACAGAGGACGAGCAGTACTTC,many,TRBD1,TRBV5-1,TRBJ2-7
CAISESSGSSEQFF,TGTGCCATCAGTGAGTCATCAGGGTCGAGTGAGCAGTTCTTC,few,-,TRBV10-3,TRBJ2-1
CASSYDHRAAYNEQFF,TGTGCCAGCAGTTACGATCACAGGGCTGCCTACAATGAGCAGTTCTTC,few,-,TRBV6-5,TRBJ2-1
CASSFLLGTGFIIQYF,TGTGCCAGCAGTTTCCTCCTCGGGACAGGGTTTATCATTCAGTACTTC,-,TRBD1,TRBV28,TRBJ2-4
CSVVGREDTEAFF,TGCAGCGTTGTGGGCAGAGAGGACACTGAAGCTTTCTTT,-,-,TRBV29-1,TRBJ1-1
CASSLPGTGGPRTGELFF,TGTGCCAGCAGCCTCCCCGGGACAGGGGGCCCCCGCACCGGGGAGCTGTTTTTT,few,TRBD1,TRBV4-2,TRBJ2-2
CASGLVLAGGVDEQFF,TGTGCTAGTGGTTTGGTACTTGCGGGGGGCGTGGATGAGCAGTTCTTC,few,TRBD2,TRBV12-5,TRBJ2-1
CASSFLLRGSGTEAFF,TGTGCCAGCAGCTTCCTCCTCAGGGGGAGCGGCACTGAAGCTTTCTTT,few,TRBD1,TRBV7-9,TRBJ1-1
CSAREDRGLTEAFF,TGCAGTGCCAGGGAGGACAGGGGGCTTACTGAAGCTTTCTTT,-,TRBD1,TRBV20-1,TRBJ1-1
CASSPKSDTGELFF,TGTGCCAGCAGCCCGAAATCGGACACCGGGGAGCTGTTTTTT,few,-,TRBV7-3,TRBJ2-2
CASSQVLGRTSFNEQFF,TGCGCCAGCAGCCAAGTGCTTGGCCGAACGTCTTTCAATGAGCAGTTCTTC,few,-,TRBV4-1,TRBJ2-1
CASSQSQGTTEAFF,TGTGCCAGCAGCCAATCACAGGGTACCACTGAAGCTTTCTTT,many,-,TRBV3-1,TRBJ1-1
CASSLGLAEHYEQYF,TGTGCCAGCAGTTTGGGACTAGCGGAGCACTACGAGCAGTACTTC,many,TRBD2,TRBV12-3/TRBV12-4,TRBJ2-7
CASSVSGVQETQYF,TGTGCCAGCAGTGTCTCCGGGGTTCAAGAGACCCAGTACTTC,few,-,TRBV2,TRBJ2-5
CASSYGTGTGELFF,TGCGCCAGCAGCTACGGGACAGGGACCGGGGAGCTGTTTTTT,-,TRBD1,TRBV5-1,TRBJ2-2
CASSSNAGGSNTEAFF,TGCGCCAGCAGCTCGAATGCAGGGGGATCGAACACTGAAGCTTTCTTT,-,TRBD1,TRBV5-1,TRBJ1-1
CASSPIAGTELVETQYF,TGTGCCAGCTCACCTATTGCGGGGACAGAATTGGTAGAGACCCAGTACTTC,-,-,TRBV18,TRBJ2-5
CASRGNGSNTGELFF,TGTGCAAGTCGCGGAAACGGATCGAACACCGGGGAGCTGTTTTTT,-,-,TRBV12-2,TRBJ2-2
CASSLLTTRLSEQFF,TGTGCCAGCAGCTTACTGACTACCCGGTTGAGTGAGCAGTTCTTC,-,-,TRBV7-6,TRBJ2-1
CASSFLVGTDTQYF,TGTGCCAGCAGTTTCTTAGTCGGCACAGATACGCAGTATTTT,few,-,TRBV27,TRBJ2-3
CASSQETASYEQYF,TGCGCCAGCAGCCAGGAAACAGCCTCCTACGAGCAGTACTTC,-,-,TRBV4-1,TRBJ2-7
CASSGGQGDTDTQYF,TGCGCCAGCAGCGGGGGACAGGGGGACACAGATACGCAGTATTTT,few,TRBD1,TRBV5-1,TRBJ2-3
CASSDSRNNSPLHF,TGTGCCAGCAGTGACTCAAGGAATAATTCACCCCTCCACTTT,few,-,TRBV6-4,TRBJ1-6
CASSPGTSGPYEQYF,TGTGCCAGCAGCCCAGGGACGTCTGGTCCCTACGAGCAGTACTTC,-,-,TRBV7-9,TRBJ2-7
CASSRQDSRETQYF,TGTGCCAGCAGCAGACAGGACAGCCGAGAGACCCAGTACTTC,few,-,TRBV12-3/TRBV12-4,TRBJ2-5
CASSVTAGGGTDTQYF,TGTGCCAGCAGCGTAACAGCGGGAGGGGGTACAGATACGCAGTATTTT,many,TRBD2,TRBV7-2,TRBJ2-3
CASSLVAGGTSYEQYF,TGTGCCAGCAGCTTAGTGGCCGGGGGGACGTCCTACGAGCAGTACTTC,-,TRBD2,TRBV7-2,TRBJ2-7
CASSLGQGEKLFF,TGCGCCAGCAGCCTGGGGCAGGGAGAAAAACTGTTTTTT,many,-,TRBV5-1,TRBJ1-4
CAISSGTEAFF,TGTGCCATCAGTTCAGGGACTGAAGCTTTCTTT,-,-,TRBV10-3,TRBJ1-1